Presented here are 5 T cell receptor beta chains from one specimen sequenced in a study of cytotoxic CD8 clonotypes in ibrutinib-treated CLL. Assay used: immunoSEQ multiplex PCR; TCRdb lists only in-frame clones, some missing. Altogether 50,000 to 75,000 clones are present, more than 70% being singletons, with the ten largest covering around 42%. The sample in question was PBMCs, obtained after 12 months of ibrutinib treatment. These receptors all come from a human donor with chronic lymphocytic leukemia.

V gene TRBV6-5 combines with J gene TRBJ2-2, with a weak D call TRBD1 (6 bases). V lost 7 bases and J 4 bases, leaving 13 bases between the germline ends. The CDR3 is 14 amino acids. CDR1 MNHEY and CDR2 SVGAGI come from the germline V gene. The CDR3 sequence: CASKGVRGTGELFF. In DNA, the CDR3 is TGTGCCAGCAAGGGGGTCAGGGGCACCGGGGAGCTGTTTTTT.

V usage is TRBV7-8 and J usage is TRBJ1-5, with TRBD1 matching 9 bases. Unmatched junction bases numbered 4, after V lost 4 bases and J lost 0 bases. Germline CDR1 is SGHVS and CDR2 is FQNEAQ. This CDR3 is built from 16 residues. The CDR3 region has the DNA TGTGCCAGCAGCTGGGACAGGGCTGATAGCAATCAGCCCCAGCATTTT. Protein sequence: CASSWDRADSNQPQHF.

V is TRBV15 and J is TRBJ1-1; possible D gene TRBD1, 6 bases. The germline V gene encodes CDR1 LNHNV and CDR2 YYDKDF (reference sequence). V lost 0 bases and J lost 9, with 8 bases in between. The CDR3 has 12 residues. CDR3 amino acids: CATSRDRGKAFF. CDR3 nucleotide sequence: TGTGCCACCAGCAGAGATAGGGGGAAAGCTTTCTTT.

This clone has a single count. This rearrangement joins TRBV7-9 to TRBJ2-7; TRBD1 is a possible D gene (5 bases). Trimming pared 0 bases from V and 5 bases from J, leaving 11 bases between. Per the germline V gene, CDR1 is SEHNR and CDR2 is FQNEAQ (reference sequence). The CDR3 runs to 14 residues. Here the CDR3 DNA reads TGTGCCAGCAGCTTAGCGCTCTGGGGCCACGAGCAGTACTTC. The encoded protein is CASSLALWGHEQYF.

This chain joins TRBV6-1 and TRBJ2-1; 9 bases are a match to TRBD2. V gave up 4 bases and J gave up 4 bases; unmatched junction bases: 5. Germline CDR1 and CDR2: MNHNS and SASEGT. This CDR3 region has 15 residues. CDR3: CASSASSGIYNEQFF. CDR3 nucleotides: TGTGCCAGCAGTGCCTCTAGCGGGATTTACAATGAGCAGTTCTTC.